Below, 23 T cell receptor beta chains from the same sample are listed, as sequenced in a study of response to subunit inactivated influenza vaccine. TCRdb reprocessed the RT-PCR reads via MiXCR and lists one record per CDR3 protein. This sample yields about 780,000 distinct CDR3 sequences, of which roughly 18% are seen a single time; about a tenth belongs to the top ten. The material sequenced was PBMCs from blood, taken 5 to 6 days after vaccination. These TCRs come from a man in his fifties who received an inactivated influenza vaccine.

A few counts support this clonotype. The CDR3 region is CASSYGQGASLNEQYF. DNA of the CDR3: TGTGCCAGCAGTTATGGACAGGGAGCCTCCCTCAACGAGCAGTACTTC. The V call is TRBV6-2 or TRBV6-3, the J call TRBJ2-7; TRBD1 agrees at 8 bases. Germline loops: CDR1 MNHEY, CDR2 SVGEGT. The V and J ends lost 3 bases and 5 bases, in that order; junction bases with no gene match: 12. The CDR3 is made up of 16 amino acids.

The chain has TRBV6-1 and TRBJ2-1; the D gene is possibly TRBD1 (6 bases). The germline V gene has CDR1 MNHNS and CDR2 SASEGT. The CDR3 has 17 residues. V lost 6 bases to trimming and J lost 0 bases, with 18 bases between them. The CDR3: CASSRPDRISSYNEQFF. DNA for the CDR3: TGTGCCAGCAGCAGACCAGACAGGATAAGCTCCTACAATGAGCAGTTCTTC.

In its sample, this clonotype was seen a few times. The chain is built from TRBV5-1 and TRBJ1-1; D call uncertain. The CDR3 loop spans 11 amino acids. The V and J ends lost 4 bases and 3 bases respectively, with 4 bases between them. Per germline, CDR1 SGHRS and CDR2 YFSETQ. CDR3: CASSGDTEAFF. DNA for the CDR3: TGCGCCAGCAGCGGCGACACTGAAGCTTTCTTT.

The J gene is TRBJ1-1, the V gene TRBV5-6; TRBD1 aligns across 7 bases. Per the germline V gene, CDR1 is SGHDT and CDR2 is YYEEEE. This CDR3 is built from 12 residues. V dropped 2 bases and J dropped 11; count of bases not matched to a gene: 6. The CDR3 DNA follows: TGTGCCAGCAGCTTCGGAGTACAGGGGGCTTTCTTT. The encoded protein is CASSFGVQGAFF.

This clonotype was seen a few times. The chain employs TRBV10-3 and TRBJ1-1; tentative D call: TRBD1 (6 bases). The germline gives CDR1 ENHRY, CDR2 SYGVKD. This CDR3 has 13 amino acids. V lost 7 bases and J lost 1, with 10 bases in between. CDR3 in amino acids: CAITGQKNTEAFF. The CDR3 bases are TGTGCCATCACCGGACAGAAGAACACTGAAGCTTTCTTT.

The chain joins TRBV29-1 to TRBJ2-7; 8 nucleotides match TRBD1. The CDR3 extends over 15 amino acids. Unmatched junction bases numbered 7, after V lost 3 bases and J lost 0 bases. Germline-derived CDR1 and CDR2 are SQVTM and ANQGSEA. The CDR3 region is CSVELGQGSSYEQYF. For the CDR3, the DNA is TGCAGCGTTGAGCTCGGACAGGGTAGCTCCTACGAGCAGTACTTC.

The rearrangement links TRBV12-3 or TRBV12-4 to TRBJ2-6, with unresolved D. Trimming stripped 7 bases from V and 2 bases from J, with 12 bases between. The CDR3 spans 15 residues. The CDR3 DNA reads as TGTGCCAGCACCGACGATGACCCTGGGGCCAACGTCCTGACTTTC. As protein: CASTDDDPGANVLTF.

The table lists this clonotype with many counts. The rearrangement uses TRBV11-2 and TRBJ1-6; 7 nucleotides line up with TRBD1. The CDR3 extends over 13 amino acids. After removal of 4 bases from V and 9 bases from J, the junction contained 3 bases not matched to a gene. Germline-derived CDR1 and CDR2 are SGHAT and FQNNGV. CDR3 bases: TGTGCCAGCAGCTACACAGGGGTTTCACCCCTCCACTTT. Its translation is CASSYTGVSPLHF.

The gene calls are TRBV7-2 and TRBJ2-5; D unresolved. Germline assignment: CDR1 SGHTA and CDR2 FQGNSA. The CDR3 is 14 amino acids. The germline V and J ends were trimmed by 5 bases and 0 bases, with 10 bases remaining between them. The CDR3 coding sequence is TGTGCCAGCAGCCTCACCTGGGACCAAGAGACCCAGTACTTC. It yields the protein CASSLTWDQETQYF.

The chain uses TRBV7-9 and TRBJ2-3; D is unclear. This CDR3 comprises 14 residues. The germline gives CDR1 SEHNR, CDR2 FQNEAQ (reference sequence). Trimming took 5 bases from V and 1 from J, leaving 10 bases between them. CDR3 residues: CASSPRIGTDTQYF. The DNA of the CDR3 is TGTGCCAGCAGCCCCAGGATCGGCACAGATACGCAGTATTTT. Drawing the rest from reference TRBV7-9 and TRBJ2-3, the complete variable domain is DTGVSQNPRHKITKRGQNVTFRCDPISEHNRLYWYRQTLGQGPEFLTYFQNEAQLEKSRLLSDRFSAERPKGSFSTLEIQRTEQGDSAMYLCASSPRIGTDTQYFGPGTRLTVL.

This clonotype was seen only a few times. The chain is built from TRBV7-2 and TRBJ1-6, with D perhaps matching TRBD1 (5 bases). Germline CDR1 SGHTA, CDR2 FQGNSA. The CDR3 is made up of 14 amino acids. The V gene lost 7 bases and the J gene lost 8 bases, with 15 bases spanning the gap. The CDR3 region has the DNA TGTGCCAGCACCCAAAGACAGTCGTATTCACCCCTCCACTTT. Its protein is CASTQRQSYSPLHF.

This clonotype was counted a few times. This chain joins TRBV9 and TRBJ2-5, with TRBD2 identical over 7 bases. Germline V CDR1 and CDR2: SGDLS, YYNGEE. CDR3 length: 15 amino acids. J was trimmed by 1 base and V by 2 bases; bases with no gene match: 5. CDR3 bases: TGTGCCAGCAGCGTTAGCGGGTTCTCCCAAGAGACCCAGTACTTC. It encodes CASSVSGFSQETQYF.

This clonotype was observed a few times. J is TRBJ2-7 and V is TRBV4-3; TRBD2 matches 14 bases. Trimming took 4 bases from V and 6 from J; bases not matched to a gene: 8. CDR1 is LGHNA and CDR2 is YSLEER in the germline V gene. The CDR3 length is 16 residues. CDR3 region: CASSPLGTSGSSEQYF. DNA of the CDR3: TGCGCCAGCAGCCCCCTCGGGACTAGCGGGAGCTCCGAGCAGTACTTC.

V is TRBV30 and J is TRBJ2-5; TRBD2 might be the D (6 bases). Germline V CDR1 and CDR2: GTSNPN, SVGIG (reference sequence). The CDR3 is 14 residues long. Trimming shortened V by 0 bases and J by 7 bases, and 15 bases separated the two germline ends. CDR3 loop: CAWSVRGARGTQYF. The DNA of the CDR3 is TGTGCCTGGAGTGTACGCGGGGCTAGGGGGACCCAGTACTTC.

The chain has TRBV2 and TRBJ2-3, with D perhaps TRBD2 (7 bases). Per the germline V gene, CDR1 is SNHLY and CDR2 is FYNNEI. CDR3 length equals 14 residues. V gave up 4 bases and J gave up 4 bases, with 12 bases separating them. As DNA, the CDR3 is TGTGCCAGCAGTGCGCGGGGGACATCAGATACGCAGTATTTT. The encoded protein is CASSARGTSDTQYF.

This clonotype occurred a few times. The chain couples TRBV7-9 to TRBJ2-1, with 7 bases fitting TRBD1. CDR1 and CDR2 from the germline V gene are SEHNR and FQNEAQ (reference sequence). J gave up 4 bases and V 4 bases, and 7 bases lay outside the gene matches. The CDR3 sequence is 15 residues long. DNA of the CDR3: TGTGCCAGCAGCTCGGACAGGCTGATTTACAATGAGCAGTTCTTC. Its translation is CASSSDRLIYNEQFF.

Here the CDR3 reads CASGSADTQYF. The CDR3 DNA reads as TGTGCCAGCGGGTCAGCAGATACGCAGTATTTT. The chain combines TRBV28 with TRBJ2-3; D unclear. Germline V CDR1 and CDR2: MDHEN, SYDVKM. The CDR3 has 11 amino acids. Trimming cost V 8 bases and J 4 bases, with 7 bases left between them.

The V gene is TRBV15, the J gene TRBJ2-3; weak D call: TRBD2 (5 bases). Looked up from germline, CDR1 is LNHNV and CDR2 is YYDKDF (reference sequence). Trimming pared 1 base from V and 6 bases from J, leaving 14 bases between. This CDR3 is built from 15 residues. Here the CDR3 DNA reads TGTGCCACCAGCAGAGGGGTCGAGAGAGGGGATACGCAGTATTTT. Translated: CATSRGVERGDTQYF.

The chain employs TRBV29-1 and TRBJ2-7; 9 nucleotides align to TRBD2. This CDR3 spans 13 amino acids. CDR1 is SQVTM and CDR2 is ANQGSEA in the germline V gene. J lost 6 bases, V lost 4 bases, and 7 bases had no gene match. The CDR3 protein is CSVGGGRAAEQYF. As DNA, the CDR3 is TGCAGCGTTGGAGGCGGGAGGGCCGCCGAGCAGTACTTC.

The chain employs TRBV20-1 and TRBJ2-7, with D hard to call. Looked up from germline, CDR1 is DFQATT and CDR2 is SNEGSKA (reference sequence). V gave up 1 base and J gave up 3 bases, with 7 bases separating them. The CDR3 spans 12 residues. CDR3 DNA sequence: TGCAGTGCTAGAGCTAATAGCTACGAGCAGTACTTC. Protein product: CSARANSYEQYF.

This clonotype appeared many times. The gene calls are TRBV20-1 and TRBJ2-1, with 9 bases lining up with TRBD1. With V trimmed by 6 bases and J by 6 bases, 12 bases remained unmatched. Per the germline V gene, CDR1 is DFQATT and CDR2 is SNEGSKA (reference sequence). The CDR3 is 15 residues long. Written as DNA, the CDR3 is TGCAGTGCCGTCGCTCCGGGACAGGGTACCAATGAGCAGTTCTTC. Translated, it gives CSAVAPGQGTNEQFF.

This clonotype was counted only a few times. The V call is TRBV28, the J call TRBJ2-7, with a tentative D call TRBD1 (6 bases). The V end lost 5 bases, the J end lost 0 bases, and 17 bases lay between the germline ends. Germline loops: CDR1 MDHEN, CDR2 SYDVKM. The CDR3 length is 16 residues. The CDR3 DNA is TGTGCCAGCAGTCCAAAACCGGGACACTTCTCCTACGAGCAGTACTTC. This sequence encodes CASSPKPGHFSYEQYF.

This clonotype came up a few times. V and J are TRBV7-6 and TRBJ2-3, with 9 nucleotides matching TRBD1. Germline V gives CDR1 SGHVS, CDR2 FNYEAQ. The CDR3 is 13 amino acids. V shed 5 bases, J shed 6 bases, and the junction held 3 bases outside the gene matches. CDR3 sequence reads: CASSQDRGDTQYF. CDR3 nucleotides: TGTGCCAGCAGCCAGGACAGGGGTGATACGCAGTATTTT.